This T cell receptor beta chain was sequenced for a study of control samples from healthy donors and cancer patients. The protocol was immunoSEQ multiplex PCR, while the TCRdb copy is restricted to in-frame clones and leaves out a portion. The sample comprises tens of thousands of clones, 90% to 95% of which are singletons, and approximately 12% rests with the top ten. The sequence derives from a man aged 50-60 years with lung cancer. The sample comprised PBMCs.

The CDR3 loop reads CASSLDGARGERRGELFF. In nucleotides, the CDR3 is TGTGCCAGCAGCTTGGATGGGGCTAGAGGTGAAAGACGCGGGGAGCTGTTTTTT. The chain links TRBV5-4 to TRBJ2-2; TRBD1 might be the D (5 bases). Trimming shortened V by 0 bases and J by 7 bases, and 22 bases separated the two germline ends. Per the germline V gene, CDR1 is SGHNT and CDR2 is YYREEE (reference sequence). The CDR3 has 18 residues.